The sequence of this T cell receptor beta chain was determined in a study of cytomegalovirus exposure and HLA in healthy donors. This CDR3 has 16 amino acids. V lost 1 base and J lost 6; bases outside the gene matches: 10. From germline, CDR1 is SGHVS and CDR2 FNYEAQ. With respect to this clone: Its antigen remains unknown.

Researchers ran the PCR with 60 Vbeta and 13 Jbeta primers. TCRdb keeps only in-frame clones here, not all; method: immunoSEQ multiplex PCR. This table has approximately 94,000 clones, over 75% appearing once. Notes on the study in general: In a later analysis, HLA-associated beta chains showed higher expansion and lower generation probabilities than comparable chains. Most TCRs appeared rarely, but some public TCRs recurred in many donors. Earlier analysis found most TCR beta V segments productive about 90% or about 30% of the time.

The receptor comes from a man aged 25-45 years in good health and CMV-seropositive. The genes are TRBV7-6 and TRBJ2-3; 7 bases agree with TRBD1. Sequenced: PBMCs. CDR3 nucleotides: TGTGCCAGCAGCTTAGACCCGACAGGGATGATGGATACGCAGTATTTT. This sequence encodes CASSLDPTGMMDTQYF. Based on the CDR3 plus reference TRBV7-6 and TRBJ2-3, the full variable domain is GAGVSQSPRYKVTKRGQDVALRCDPISGHVSLYWYRQALGQGPEFLTYFNYEAQQDKSGLPNDRFSAERPEGSISTLTIQRTEQRDSAMYRCASSLDPTGMMDTQYFGPGTRLTVL.